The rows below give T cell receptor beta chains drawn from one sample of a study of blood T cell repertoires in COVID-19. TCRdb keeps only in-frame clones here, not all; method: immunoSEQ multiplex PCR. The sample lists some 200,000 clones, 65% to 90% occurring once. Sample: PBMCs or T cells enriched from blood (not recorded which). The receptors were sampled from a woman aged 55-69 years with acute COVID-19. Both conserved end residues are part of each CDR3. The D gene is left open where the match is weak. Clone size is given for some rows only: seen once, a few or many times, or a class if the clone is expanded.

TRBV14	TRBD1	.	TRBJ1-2	CASSTTGARYGYTF	TGTGCCAGCAGCACCACAGGGGCGCGGTATGGCTACACCTTC
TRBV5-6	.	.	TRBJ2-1	CASSPPGGSPYNEQFF	TGTGCCAGCAGCCCACCTGGTGGCTCACCCTACAATGAGCAGTTCTTC
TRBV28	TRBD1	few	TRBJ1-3	CASSLIRDSSGNTIYF	TGTGCCAGCAGTCTGATACGGGACAGCTCTGGAAACACCATATATTTT
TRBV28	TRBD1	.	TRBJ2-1	CASEGEGQGENEQFF	TGTGCCAGCGAGGGGGAGGGACAGGGGGAGAATGAGCAGTTCTTC
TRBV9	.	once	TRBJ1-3	CASSPHSSSGNTIYF	TGTGCCAGCAGCCCGCATTCGAGCTCTGGAAACACCATATATTTT
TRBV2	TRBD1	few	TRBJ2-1	CASSEALRTGGPNEQFF	TGTGCCAGCAGTGAAGCGCTTAGGACAGGGGGTCCGAATGAGCAGTTCTTC
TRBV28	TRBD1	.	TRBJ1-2	CASSFLTGSEGYTF	TGTGCCAGCAGTTTCCTGACAGGGTCGGAAGGCTACACCTTC
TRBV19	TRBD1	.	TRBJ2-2	CAIGGSGTKPGELFF	TGTGCCATAGGGGGCTCCGGGACAAAGCCCGGGGAGCTGTTTTTT
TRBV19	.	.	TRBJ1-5	CASSIGVLGNQPQHF	TGTGCCAGTAGTATCGGGGTGTTAGGCAATCAGCCCCAGCATTTT
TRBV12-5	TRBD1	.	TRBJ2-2	CASGSGQGVTGELFF	TGTGCTAGTGGTTCGGGACAGGGAGTCACCGGGGAGCTGTTTTTT
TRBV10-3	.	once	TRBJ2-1	CAISLGEGQFF	TGTGCCATCAGCCTGGGAGAGGGACAGTTCTTC
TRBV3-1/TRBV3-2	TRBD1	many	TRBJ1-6	CASSQGTGGSPLHF	TGTGCCAGCAGCCAAGGGACAGGGGGTTCACCCCTCCACTTT
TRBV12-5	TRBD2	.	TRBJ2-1	CASGPGTSGGLDEQFF	TGTGCTAGTGGTCCCGGGACTAGCGGGGGGCTCGATGAGCAGTTCTTC
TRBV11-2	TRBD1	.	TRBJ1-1	CASSLGGTGGEAFF	TGTGCCAGCAGCTTAGGAGGGACAGGAGGTGAAGCTTTCTTT
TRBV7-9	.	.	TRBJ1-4	CASSLGRPPEKLFF	TGTGCCAGCAGCTTAGGCAGGCCACCTGAAAAACTGTTTTTT
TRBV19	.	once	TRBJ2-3	CASSISVTSTDTQYF	TGTGCCAGTAGTATTTCGGTAACTAGCACAGATACGCAGTATTTT